Below are 18 T cell receptor beta chains sequenced from a single sample in a study of blood T cells in healthy people across ages. The authors ran a second PCR of about 6 to 11 cycles using a sample-barcoded 5' primer and a J-beta primer mix. TCRdb used MiXCR to reprocess the 5' RACE reads, holding one entry per CDR3 protein. The data contain 550,000 to 750,000 distinct CDR3 sequences, about 21% of them singletons. The sequenced sample consisted of blood. Receptors were obtained from a man aged 65 to 85 in good health.

This clonotype was observed a few times. The rearrangement links TRBV10-3 to TRBJ2-3; 7 positions agree with TRBD2. The V and J ends lost 8 bases and 9 bases, in that order; junction bases with no gene match: 11. Germline-derived CDR1 and CDR2 are ENHRY and SYGVKD. This CDR3 is built from 13 residues. The CDR3, as DNA: TGTGCCATCGGTCAGGCGGGAGTGGGCACGCAGTATTTT. It yields the protein CAIGQAGVGTQYF.

A few counts support this clonotype. Relative to the germline gene, one junction end is altered; a read error may explain this. The chain employs TRBV3-1 and TRBJ2-5; 8 nucleotides agree with TRBD2. This CDR3 spans 14 amino acids. The germline gives CDR1 LGHDT, CDR2 YNNKEL (reference sequence). CDR3 sequence reads: CASGAGAYQETRYF. As DNA, the CDR3 is TGTGCCAGCGGAGCGGGAGCGTATCAGGAGACCCGGTACTTC.

This chain connects TRBV20-1 to TRBJ2-5; 8 bases match TRBD1. The DNA end is a closer match to TRBJ2-7, so the J assignment may be wrong. The CDR3 totals 14 residues. Per the germline V gene, CDR1 is DFQATT and CDR2 is SNEGSKA (reference sequence). CDR3: CSANSRTGRIEQYF. The CDR3 nucleotides read TGCAGTGCCAACTCCCGGACAGGGCGGATCGAGCAGTACTTC.

In its sample, this clonotype was seen a few times. A junction end diverges from the germline sequence, so it may reflect a read error. The chain has TRBV12-3 or TRBV12-4 and TRBJ1-1; D is undetermined. This CDR3 region has 12 residues. Written as DNA, the CDR3 is TGTGCCAGCAGGTTAGCGAACACTGAAGCTTCCTTT. As protein: CASRLANTEASF.

In the case of this clonotype: At one boundary the junction diverges from the germline segment, which might be a read error. The chain is built from TRBV7-8 and TRBJ1-6, with 9 bases matching TRBD1. The CDR3 length is 14 residues. CDR1 is SGHVS, CDR2 FQNEAQ, per germline. The CDR3 sequence is CAGSLWTGASPLHF. CDR3 in DNA: TGTGCCGGCAGCTTATGGACAGGGGCGTCACCCCTCCACTTT.

The chain recombines TRBV12-5 with TRBJ1-6; the match to TRBD1 covers 8 bases. CDR3 length: 15 amino acids. Germline loops: CDR1 LGHNT, CDR2 FRNRAP. V lost 4 bases to trimming and J lost 6 bases; unmatched junction nucleotides: 5. The CDR3 here is CASGSDRAINSPLHF. In DNA form, the CDR3 reads TGTGCTAGTGGTTCGGACAGGGCGATTAATTCACCCCTCCACTTT. Filled out from reference TRBV12-5 and TRBJ1-6, the complete variable domain reads DARVTQTPRHKVTEMGQEVTMRCQPILGHNTVFWYRQTMMQGLELLAYFRNRAPLDDSGMPKDRFSAEMPDATLATLKIQPSEPRDSAVYFCASGSDRAINSPLHFGNGTRLTVT.

There are a few counts of this clonotype. The V call is TRBV5-1, the J call TRBJ2-7, with no clear D. In germline, CDR1 is SGHRS, CDR2 YFSETQ. The length of the CDR3 is 17 residues. V gave up 0 bases and J gave up 0 bases, with 16 bases separating them. CDR3: CASSLAVKESISYEQYF. CDR3 bases: TGCGCCAGCAGCTTGGCCGTTAAGGAATCGATCTCCTACGAGCAGTACTTC.

This clonotype was counted between two and nine times. The CDR3 sequence is CASSPNHTTVVDVGTQYF. In nucleotides, the CDR3 is TGTGCCAGCAGCCCTAACCACACGACCGTAGTGGACGTGGGTACGCAGTATTTT. This chain links TRBV3-1 with TRBJ2-3, with D unresolved. Per the germline V gene, CDR1 is LGHDT and CDR2 is YNNKEL (reference sequence). The CDR3 extends over 18 amino acids. Trimming left V 4 bases short and J 8 bases short, with 28 bases between.

The chain combines TRBV5-1 with TRBJ2-5; 7 bases are a match to TRBD2. Trimming removed 5 bases from V and 5 bases from J; junction bases left unmatched: 15. Per the germline V gene, CDR1 is SGHRS and CDR2 is YFSETQ. CDR3 length equals 16 residues. In DNA, the CDR3 is TGCGCCAGCAGTCCTGAAGGACTAGGTGGTTGGGAGACCCAGTACTTC. Residues: CASSPEGLGGWETQYF.

A few counts support this clonotype. The V and J genes are TRBV7-9 and TRBJ2-4; D may correspond to TRBD1 or TRBD2 (5 bases each). There are 15 residues in the CDR3. V lost 5 bases, J lost 0 bases, and 11 bases lay in between. Germline V lookup: CDR1 SEHNR, CDR2 FQNEAQ (reference sequence). The CDR3: CASSPRELAKNIQYF. In nucleotides, the CDR3 is TGTGCCAGCAGCCCCAGGGAGCTAGCCAAAAACATTCAGTACTTC.

The chain is built from TRBV7-3 and TRBJ2-2; TRBD2 matches 8 bases. CDR1 and CDR2 from the germline V gene are SGHTA and FQGTGA. After removal of 6 bases from V and 3 bases from J, the junction contained 12 bases not matched to a gene. CDR3 length equals 17 residues. The CDR3 coding sequence is TGTGCCAGCAGTCCCGGGGCGGGAGGCTCTTACACCGGGGAGCTGTTTTTT. This sequence encodes CASSPGAGGSYTGELFF.

This clonotype is a singleton in its sample. V usage is TRBV20-1 and J usage is TRBJ2-3; D might be TRBD2 (6 bases). There are 15 residues in the CDR3. The germline V and J ends were trimmed by 3 bases and 0 bases, with 13 bases remaining between them. Germline CDR1 DFQATT, CDR2 SNEGSKA (reference sequence). CDR3 DNA: TGCAGTGCTAGTTCCACTAGCCGCAGCACAGATACGCAGTATTTT. Translation gives CSASSTSRSTDTQYF.

This clonotype turned up a few times. This chain uses TRBV6-5 with TRBJ1-5; D is uncertain. The CDR3 spans 14 residues. CDR1 is MNHEY and CDR2 is SVGAGI in the germline V gene. V lost 4 bases, J lost 3 bases, and 10 bases lay in between. The DNA for the CDR3 is TGTGCCAGCAGTTTCCCCGTTGACAATCAGCCCCAGCATTTT. Protein product: CASSFPVDNQPQHF.

The rearrangement links TRBV6-2 or TRBV6-3 to TRBJ2-7, with no clear D. This CDR3 has 16 residues. Germline V gene sequence: CDR1 MNHEY, CDR2 SVGEGT. V lost 6 bases to trimming and J lost 1 base, with 19 bases between them. DNA of the CDR3: TGTGCCAGCAGCCAGGCAAAGGCTCCTTATTCCTACGAGCAGTACTTC. It encodes CASSQAKAPYSYEQYF.

The CDR3 sequence is CASRERDYVVTYNEQFF. In DNA, the CDR3 is TGTGCCAGCAGAGAGAGGGACTATGTTGTTACCTACAATGAGCAGTTCTTC. This chain uses TRBV6-2 or TRBV6-3 with TRBJ2-1, with TRBD2 matching over 7 bases. This CDR3 is built from 17 residues. Trimming removed 6 bases from V and 2 bases from J; junction bases left unmatched: 13. Germline V gene lookup returns CDR1 MNHEY and CDR2 SVGEGT.

This chain joins TRBV10-3 and TRBJ1-5, with D perhaps matching TRBD1 (6 bases). CDR3 length: 13 residues. Germline V lookup: CDR1 ENHRY, CDR2 SYGVKD. Trimming cost V 6 bases and J 1 base, with 7 bases left between them. CDR3 sequence (DNA): TGTGCCATCAGAGGACAGAGCAATCAGCCCCAGCATTTT. The encoded protein is CAIRGQSNQPQHF.

There are a few counts of this clonotype. In DNA, the CDR3 is TGCGCCAGCAGCCTGGCCCCGGACGGTGGAAACGAGCAGTACTTC. Protein sequence: CASSLAPDGGNEQYF. V and J are TRBV5-1 and TRBJ2-7, with D unresolved. V dropped 4 bases and J dropped 5 bases, with 19 bases sitting between them. Per the germline V gene, CDR1 is SGHRS and CDR2 is YFSETQ. This CDR3 region has 15 residues.

The chain is built from TRBV9 and TRBJ2-2; 7 bases are a match to TRBD2. This CDR3 has 14 residues. The J segment lost 6 bases and the V segment lost 0 bases, leaving 2 bases of the junction unmatched. Germline CDR1 is SGDLS and CDR2 is YYNGEE. The CDR3 sequence: CASSVVGGSGELFF. The CDR3 coding sequence is TGTGCCAGCAGCGTAGTCGGGGGGTCCGGGGAGCTGTTTTTT.